The clone carrying this T cell receptor (beta chain) has only one observation. TCRdb redid the calling of the 5' RACE reads with MiXCR, one entry per CDR3 protein. The table lists 85,000 to 100,000 distinct CDR3 sequences, 15% to 20% of them singletons. The entry originates in a study of spatial heterogeneity in lung cancer. Looking at the study overall: PBMC samples from follow-up, when available, were sequenced at a median of approximately 24 months post-resection.

Germline assignment: CDR1 LGHNT and CDR2 FRNRAP. CDR3 length: 13 amino acids. V was trimmed by 5 bases and J by 1 base, leaving 8 bases between them. Time point specified: blood at routine non-recurrence follow-up after resection. Tumor, nontumor lung or frozen PBMC supplied whole RNA that was sequenced unsorted. The sequence came from a male donor with early-stage non-small cell lung cancer. The source was PBMCs, collected at follow-up. This chain links TRBV12-5 with TRBJ1-1; D is unresolved. CDR3 amino acids: CASGQERNTEAFF. As DNA, the CDR3 is TGTGCTAGTGGTCAGGAGAGGAACACTGAAGCTTTCTTT.